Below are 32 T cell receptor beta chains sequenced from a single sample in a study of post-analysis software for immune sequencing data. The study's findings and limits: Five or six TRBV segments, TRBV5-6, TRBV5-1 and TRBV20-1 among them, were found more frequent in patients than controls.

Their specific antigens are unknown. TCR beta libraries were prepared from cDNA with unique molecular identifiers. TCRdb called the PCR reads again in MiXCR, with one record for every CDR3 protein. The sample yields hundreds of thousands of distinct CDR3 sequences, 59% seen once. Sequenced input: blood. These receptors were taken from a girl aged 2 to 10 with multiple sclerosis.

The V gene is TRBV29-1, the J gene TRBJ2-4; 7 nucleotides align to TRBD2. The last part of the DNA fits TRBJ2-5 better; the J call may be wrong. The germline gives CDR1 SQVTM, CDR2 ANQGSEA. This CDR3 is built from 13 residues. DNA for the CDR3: TGCAGCGTGAGGACTAGTAAAAGAGAGACCCAGTACTTC. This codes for CSVRTSKRETQYF.

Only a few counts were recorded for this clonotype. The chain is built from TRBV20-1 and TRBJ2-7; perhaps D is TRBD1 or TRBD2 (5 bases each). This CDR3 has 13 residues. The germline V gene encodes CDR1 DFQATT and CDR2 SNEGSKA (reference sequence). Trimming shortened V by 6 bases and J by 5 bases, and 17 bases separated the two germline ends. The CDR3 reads CSAAPRGADEQYF. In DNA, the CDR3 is TGCAGTGCGGCCCCACGGGGCGCCGACGAGCAGTACTTC.

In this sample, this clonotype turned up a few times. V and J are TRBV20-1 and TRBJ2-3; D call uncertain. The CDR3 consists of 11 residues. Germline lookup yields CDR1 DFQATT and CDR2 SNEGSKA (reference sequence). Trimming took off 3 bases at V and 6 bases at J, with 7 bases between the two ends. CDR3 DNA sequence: TGCAGTGCTAGGGGTTTGGATACGCAGTATTTT. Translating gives CSARGLDTQYF.

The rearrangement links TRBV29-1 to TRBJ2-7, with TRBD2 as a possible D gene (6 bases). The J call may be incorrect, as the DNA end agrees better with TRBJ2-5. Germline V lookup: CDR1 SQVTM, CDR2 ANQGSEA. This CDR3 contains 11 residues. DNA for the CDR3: TGCAGCGGGTGGGGAGGAGAGACCCAGTACTTC. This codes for CSGWGGETQYF.

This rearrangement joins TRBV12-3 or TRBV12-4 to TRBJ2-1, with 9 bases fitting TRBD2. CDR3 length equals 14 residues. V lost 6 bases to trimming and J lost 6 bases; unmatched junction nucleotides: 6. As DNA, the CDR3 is TGTGCCAGCAGCTTGGGCGGGGGGGGCAATGAGCAGTTCTTC. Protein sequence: CASSLGGGGNEQFF.

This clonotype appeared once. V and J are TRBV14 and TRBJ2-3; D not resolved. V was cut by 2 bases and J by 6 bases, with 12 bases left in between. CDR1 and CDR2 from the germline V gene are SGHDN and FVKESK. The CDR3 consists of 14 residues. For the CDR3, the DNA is TGTGCCAGCAGCCAATATGGATCCGGGGATACGCAGTATTTT. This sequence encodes CASSQYGSGDTQYF.

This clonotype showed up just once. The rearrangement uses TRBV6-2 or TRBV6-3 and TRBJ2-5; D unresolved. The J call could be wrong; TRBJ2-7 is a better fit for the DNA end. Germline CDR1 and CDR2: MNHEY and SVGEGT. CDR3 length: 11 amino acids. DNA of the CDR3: TGTGCCAGCAGCCCCTCTAGCGAGCAGTACTTC. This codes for CASSPSSEQYF.

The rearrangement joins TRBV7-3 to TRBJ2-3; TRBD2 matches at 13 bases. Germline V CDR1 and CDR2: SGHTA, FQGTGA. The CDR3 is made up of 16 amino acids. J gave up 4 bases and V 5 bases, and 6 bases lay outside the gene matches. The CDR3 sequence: CASSPGLAGAADTQYF. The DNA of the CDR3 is TGTGCCAGCAGCCCAGGACTAGCGGGAGCCGCAGATACGCAGTATTTT.

In DNA form, the CDR3 reads TGTGCCAGCAGCCCGCTCAAGGGGCCCCCCCGGGGCACAGATACGCAGTATTTT. It specifies CASSPLKGPPRGTDTQYF. This chain links TRBV14 with TRBJ2-3, with D possibly matching TRBD1 (5 bases). V was cut by 4 bases and J by 1 base, with 21 bases left in between. The CDR3 runs 18 residues. Germline V gene data show CDR1 as SGHDN and CDR2 as FVKESK.

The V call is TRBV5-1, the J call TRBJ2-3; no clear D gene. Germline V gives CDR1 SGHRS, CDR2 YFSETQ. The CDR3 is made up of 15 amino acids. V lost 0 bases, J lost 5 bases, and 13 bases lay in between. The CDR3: CASSLEGNNGDTQYF. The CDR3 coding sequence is TGCGCCAGCAGCTTGGAGGGAAATAACGGAGATACGCAGTATTTT.

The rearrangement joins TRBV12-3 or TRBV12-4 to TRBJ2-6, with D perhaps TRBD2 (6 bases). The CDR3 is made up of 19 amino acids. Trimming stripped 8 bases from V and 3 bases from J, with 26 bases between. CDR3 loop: CASVNRRGSAIFGANVLTF. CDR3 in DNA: TGTGCCAGCGTTAACCGGCGGGGTTCAGCGATTTTTGGGGCCAACGTCCTGACTTTC.

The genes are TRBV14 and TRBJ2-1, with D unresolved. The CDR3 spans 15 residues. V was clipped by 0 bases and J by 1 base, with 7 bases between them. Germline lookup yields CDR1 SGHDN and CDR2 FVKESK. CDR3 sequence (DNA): TGTGCCAGCAGCCAAGAACACCCTTCCTACAATGAGCAGTTCTTC. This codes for CASSQEHPSYNEQFF.

CDR3 nucleotide sequence: TGTGCCAGCAGGTATCCAGAGGGCGAGCAGTACTTC. This translates into CASRYPEGEQYF. The chain joins TRBV6-6 to TRBJ2-7, with D maybe TRBD2 (5 bases). CDR1 is MNHNY and CDR2 is SVGAGI in the germline V gene (reference sequence). Trimming left V 6 bases short and J 6 bases short, with 12 bases between. The CDR3 has 12 amino acids.

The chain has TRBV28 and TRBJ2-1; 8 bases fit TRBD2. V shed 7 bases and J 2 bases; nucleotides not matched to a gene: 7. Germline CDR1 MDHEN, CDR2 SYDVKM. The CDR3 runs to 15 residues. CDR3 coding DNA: TGTGCCAGCATTGAAGCGGGAGTAGCCTACAATGAGCAGTTCTTC. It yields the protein CASIEAGVAYNEQFF.

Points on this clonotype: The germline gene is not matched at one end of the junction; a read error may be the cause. The CDR3 DNA follows: TGTGCCGGCAGCTCTCCGAACGTCGATACGCGGTATTTT. Amino acid sequence: CAGSSPNVDTRYF. The rearrangement uses TRBV7-8 and TRBJ2-3; D ambiguous. The CDR3 totals 13 residues. Germline lookup yields CDR1 SGHVS and CDR2 FQNEAQ. Variable domain in full (rest from reference TRBV7-8 and TRBJ2-3): GAGVSQSPRYKVAKRGQDVALRCDPISGHVSLFWYQQALGQGPEFLTYFQNEAQLDKSGLPSDRFFAERPEGSVSTLKIQRTQQEDSAVYLCAGSSPNVDTRYFGPGTRLTVL.

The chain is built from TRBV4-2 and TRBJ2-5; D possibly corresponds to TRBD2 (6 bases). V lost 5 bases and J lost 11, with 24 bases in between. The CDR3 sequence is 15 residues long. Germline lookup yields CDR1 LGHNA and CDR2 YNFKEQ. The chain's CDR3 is CASSARGGNYNEQYF. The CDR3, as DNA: TGTGCCAGCAGCGCCCGGGGAGGAAACTACAATGAGCAGTACTTC.

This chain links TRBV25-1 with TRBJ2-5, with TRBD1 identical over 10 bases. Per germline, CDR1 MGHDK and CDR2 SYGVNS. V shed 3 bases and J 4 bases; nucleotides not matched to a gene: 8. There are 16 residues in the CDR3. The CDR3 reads CASSDTRQGAVETQYF. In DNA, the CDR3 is TGTGCCAGCAGTGATACGAGACAGGGGGCAGTAGAGACCCAGTACTTC.

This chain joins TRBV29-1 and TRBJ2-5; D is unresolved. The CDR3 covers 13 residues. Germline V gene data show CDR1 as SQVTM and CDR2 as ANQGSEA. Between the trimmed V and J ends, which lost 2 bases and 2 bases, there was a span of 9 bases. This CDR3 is CSVETDVQETQYF. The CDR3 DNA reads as TGCAGCGTTGAAACAGACGTACAAGAGACCCAGTACTTC.

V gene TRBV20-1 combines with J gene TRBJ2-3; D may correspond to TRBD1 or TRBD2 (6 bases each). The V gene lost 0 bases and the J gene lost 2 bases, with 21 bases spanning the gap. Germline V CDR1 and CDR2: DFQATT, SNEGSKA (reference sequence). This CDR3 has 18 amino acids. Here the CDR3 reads CSARDEGGLSFTTDTQYF. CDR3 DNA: TGCAGTGCTAGAGATGAGGGGGGACTTTCCTTCACCACAGATACGCAGTATTTT.

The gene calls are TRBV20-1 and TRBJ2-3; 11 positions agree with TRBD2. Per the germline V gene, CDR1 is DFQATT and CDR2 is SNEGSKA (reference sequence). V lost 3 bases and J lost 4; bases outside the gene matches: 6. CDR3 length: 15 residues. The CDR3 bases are TGCAGTGCTAGCCCCGTAGCGGGGGGGTCAGATACGCAGTATTTT. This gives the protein CSASPVAGGSDTQYF.

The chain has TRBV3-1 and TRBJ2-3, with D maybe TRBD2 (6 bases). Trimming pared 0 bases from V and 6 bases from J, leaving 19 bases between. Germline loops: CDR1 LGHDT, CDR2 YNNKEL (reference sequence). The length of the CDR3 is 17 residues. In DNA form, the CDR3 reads TGTGCCAGCAGCCAAGAAATTCTGGCGGGACCTGAGGATACGCAGTATTTT. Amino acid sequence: CASSQEILAGPEDTQYF.

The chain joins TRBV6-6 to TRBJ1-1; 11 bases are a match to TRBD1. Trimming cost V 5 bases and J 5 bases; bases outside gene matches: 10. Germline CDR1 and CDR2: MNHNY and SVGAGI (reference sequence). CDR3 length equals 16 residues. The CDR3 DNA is TGTGCCAGCAGTAAGCCGGGACAGGGGGGTGGAACTGAAGCTTTCTTT. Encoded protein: CASSKPGQGGGTEAFF.

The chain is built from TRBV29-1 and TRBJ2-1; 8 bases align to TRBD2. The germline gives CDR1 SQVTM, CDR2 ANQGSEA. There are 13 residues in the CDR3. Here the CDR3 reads CSLTSGSYNEQFF. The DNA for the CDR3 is TGCAGTCTCACTAGCGGTTCCTACAATGAGCAGTTCTTC.

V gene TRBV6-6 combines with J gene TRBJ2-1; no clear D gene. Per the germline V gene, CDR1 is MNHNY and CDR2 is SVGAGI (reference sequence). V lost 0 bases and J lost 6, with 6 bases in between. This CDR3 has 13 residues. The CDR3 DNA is TGTGCCAGCAGTTACTCGCGGTTCAATGAGCAGTTCTTC. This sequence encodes CASSYSRFNEQFF.

In nucleotides, the CDR3 is TGCAGTGCTAAAGATACAAGGCTCCAAGAGACCCAGTACTTC. This encodes CSAKDTRLQETQYF. The chain carries TRBV20-1 and TRBJ2-5, with D unresolved. V shed 4 bases and J shed 1 base, with 13 bases lying between them. Per germline, CDR1 DFQATT and CDR2 SNEGSKA (reference sequence). CDR3 length: 14 residues.

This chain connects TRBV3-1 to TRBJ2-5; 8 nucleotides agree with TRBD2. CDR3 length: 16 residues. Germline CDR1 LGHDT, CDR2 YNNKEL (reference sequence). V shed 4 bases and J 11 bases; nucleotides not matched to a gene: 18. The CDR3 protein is CASSPRAGGTYNEQYF. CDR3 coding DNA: TGTGCCAGCAGCCCGCGTGCGGGAGGCACCTACAATGAGCAGTACTTC.

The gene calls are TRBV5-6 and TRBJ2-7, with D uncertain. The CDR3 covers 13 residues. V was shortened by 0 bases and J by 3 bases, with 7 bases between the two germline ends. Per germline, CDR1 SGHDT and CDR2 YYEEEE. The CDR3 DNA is TGTGCCAGCAGCTTGGGGTCTGACTACGAGCAGTACTTC. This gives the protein CASSLGSDYEQYF.

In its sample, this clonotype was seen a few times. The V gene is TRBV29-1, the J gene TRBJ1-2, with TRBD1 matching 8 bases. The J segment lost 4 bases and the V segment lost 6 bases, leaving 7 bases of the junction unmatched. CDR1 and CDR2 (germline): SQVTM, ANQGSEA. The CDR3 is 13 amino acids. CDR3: CSVFDRGRYGYTF. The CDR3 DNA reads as TGCAGCGTCTTCGACAGGGGACGCTATGGCTACACCTTC.

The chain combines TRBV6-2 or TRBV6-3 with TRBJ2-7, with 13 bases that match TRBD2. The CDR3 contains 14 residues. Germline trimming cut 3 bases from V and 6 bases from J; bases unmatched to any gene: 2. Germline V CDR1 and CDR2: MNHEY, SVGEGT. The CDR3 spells CASSYGLAGAEQYF. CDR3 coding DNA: TGTGCCAGCAGTTATGGACTAGCGGGAGCCGAGCAGTACTTC.

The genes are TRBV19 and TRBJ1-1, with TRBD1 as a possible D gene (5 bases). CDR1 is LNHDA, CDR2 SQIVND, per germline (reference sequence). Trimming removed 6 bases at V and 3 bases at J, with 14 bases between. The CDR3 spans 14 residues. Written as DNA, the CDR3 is TGTGCCAGTAGGGCGGGGGAAGTTTACACTGAAGCTTTCTTT. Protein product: CASRAGEVYTEAFF.

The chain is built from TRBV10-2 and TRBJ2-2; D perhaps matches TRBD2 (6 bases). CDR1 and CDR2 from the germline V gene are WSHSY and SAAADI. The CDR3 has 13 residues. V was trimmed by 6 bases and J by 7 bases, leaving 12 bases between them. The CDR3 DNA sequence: TGCGCCAGCAGGTTGGGACTCGTCGGGGAGCTGTTTTTT. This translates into CASRLGLVGELFF.

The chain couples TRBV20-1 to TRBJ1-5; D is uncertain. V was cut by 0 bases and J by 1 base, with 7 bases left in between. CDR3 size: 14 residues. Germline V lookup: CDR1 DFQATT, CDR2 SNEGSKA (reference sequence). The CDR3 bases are TGCAGTGCTAGAGAGACCCGGAGCAATCAGCCCCAGCATTTT. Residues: CSARETRSNQPQHF.